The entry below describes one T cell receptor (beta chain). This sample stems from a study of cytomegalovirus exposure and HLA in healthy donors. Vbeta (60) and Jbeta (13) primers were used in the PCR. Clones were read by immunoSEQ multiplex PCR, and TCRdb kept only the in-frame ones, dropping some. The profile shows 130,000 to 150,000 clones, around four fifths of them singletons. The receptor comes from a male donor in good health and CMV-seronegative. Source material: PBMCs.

The CDR3 loop is CASSPQRGSETQYF. The DNA of the CDR3 is TGTGCCAGCAGCCCCCAAAGGGGCTCAGAGACCCAGTACTTC. V gene TRBV7-2 combines with J gene TRBJ2-5, with D possibly TRBD1 on 5 matching bases. The CDR3 extends over 14 amino acids. With 5 bases removed from V and 4 bases from J, the gap between germline ends came to 14 bases. From germline, CDR1 is SGHTA and CDR2 FQGNSA.